This T cell receptor (beta chain) stems from a study of T cell responses to AZD1222 COVID-19 vaccine. TCRdb's table, derived via immunoSEQ multiplex PCR, lists solely in-frame clones and lacks some. The sample consists of around 78,000 clones, 85% to 90% of them appearing once. Germline CDR1 and CDR2: LNHDA and SQIVND (reference sequence). Trimming removed 3 bases from V and 3 bases from J, with 11 bases in between. The CDR3 totals 14 residues. V gene TRBV19 combines with J gene TRBJ1-1; TRBD1 might be the D (5 bases). The specimen was peripheral blood, collected 28 days after the second AZD1222 dose. The sequence came from an adult who received the AZD1222 COVID-19 vaccine. In nucleotides, the CDR3 is TGTGCCAGTAGTATGGGCAGGGAGTACACTGAAGCTTTCTTT. Translation gives CASSMGREYTEAFF.